This T cell receptor beta chain was observed in a study of cytomegalovirus exposure and HLA in healthy donors. Whole-study results and caveats: Among the CMV-associated chains, a few were confirmed in vitro as specific for CMV antigens. Later on, analysis showed that most CMV-associated TCR beta chains appeared to be HLA-restricted.

V lost 6 bases, J lost 8 bases, and 13 bases lay in between. The CDR3 spans 12 residues. CDR1 SGHVS and CDR2 FNYEAQ come from the germline V gene. PCR used 60 Vbeta primers and 13 Jbeta primers. Only in-frame clones appear in the TCRdb table, and some are missing; sequencing was by immunoSEQ multiplex PCR. The sample holds 90,000 to 150,000 clones, roughly 82% seen once. This clone was observed a single time. Antigen: not known. The sequence was collected from a woman aged 40 to 55 in good health and CMV-seropositive. The sequenced sample consisted of PBMCs. The chain has TRBV7-6 and TRBJ1-1; D is undetermined. In nucleotides, the CDR3 is TGTGCCAGCAGTTACGACTCCCAAGAAGCTTTCTTT. Its protein is CASSYDSQEAFF.